The present TCR beta chain was sequenced within a study of control samples from healthy donors and cancer patients. Trimming took 4 bases from V and 3 from J; bases not matched to a gene: 18. The CDR3 extends over 19 amino acids. Germline V gene sequence: CDR1 LNHDA, CDR2 SQIVND (reference sequence). Some clones are missing from TCRdb's copy, which holds only in-frame ones; the method was immunoSEQ multiplex PCR. The sample shows about 190,000 clones, approximately 90% of them seen only once. Specimen: blood. This TCR came from a man aged 25 to 45 in good health. This sequence joins TRBV19 and TRBJ1-2; 9 bases align to TRBD1. This CDR3 is CASSTPGVSGTGWDYGYTF. In DNA, the CDR3 is TGTGCCAGTAGTACCCCAGGCGTCTCCGGGACAGGGTGGGACTATGGCTACACCTTC.